This TCR beta chain stems from a study of regulatory T cells in long-lasting Graves disease. Many counts were recorded for this clonotype. Its antigen is undetermined. Sample time point: newly diagnosed GD, antithyroid drugs for less than 3 months. The TCR library used RNA extracted from PBMCs. This CDR3 comprises 16 residues. V was shortened by 1 base and J by 1 base, with 13 bases between the two germline ends. The germline V gene has CDR1 SGHDN and CDR2 FVKESK. CDR3-region Arm-PCR and iRepertoire HTBI primers produced the TCR beta libraries. TCRdb processed the multiplex PCR reads anew with MiXCR; each CDR3 protein has one entry. The sample records 360,000 or so distinct CDR3 sequences, around 15% being singletons. Study-wide findings and caveats: Compared with new cases, persistent Graves' patients showed reduced TCR diversity.

The sample was also reused in another study, on T cells in Graves' hyperthyroidism and ophthalmopathy. According to that study: Clinical symptoms, serum thyroxine, TRAb, thyroid ultrasound and orbital computed tomography informed diagnoses. First-round RT-PCR targeting the TCR CDR3 was performed with the HTBI primer set. Ophthalmopathy got predicted by the model a median about six months before its onset.

Sequencing used peripheral blood mononuclear cells (PBMCs), obtained at new diagnosis, from a patient treated with antithyroid drugs. The sequence came from a man aged 35 to 55 with Graves disease. The rearrangement joins TRBV14 to TRBJ1-1, with D uncertain. CDR3 sequence reads: CASSQGLSHPNTEAFF. CDR3 coding DNA: TGTGCCAGCAGCCAAGGGTTGAGTCACCCGAACACTGAAGCTTTCTTT.